Listed below are T cell receptor beta chains from one sample, sequenced in a study of OX40 agonist ivuxolimab in advanced cancers. TCRdb's copy holds only in-frame clones and misses some; the assay was immunoSEQ multiplex PCR. This sample has tens of thousands of clones, with 65% to 85% found just once. Source: CD4+ or CD8+ T cells sorted from blood, taken in a trial of the OX40 agonist ivuxolimab. These TCRs come from an adult with an advanced solid tumor such as melanoma, head and neck, liver or kidney cancer. The CDR3 runs from the conserved cysteine through the conserved F or W. D genes are given only for firm matches. A row's size may be missing; if present it is once, few, many or a size class.

V,J,D,size,CDR3,DNA
TRBV28,TRBJ2-2,TRBD1,NA,CASSDRALSGLFF,TGTGCCAGCTCGGACAGGGCTCTCTCAGGGCTGTTTTTT
TRBV5-6,TRBJ2-7,NA,NA,CASSLRRGGRYEQYF,TGTGCCAGCAGCTTGAGGCGGGGAGGTCGATACGAGCAGTACTTC
TRBV11-2,TRBJ1-5,NA,NA,CASSSAEDQPQHF,TGTGCCAGCAGCTCCGCGGAGGATCAGCCCCAGCATTTT
TRBV19,TRBJ1-5,TRBD1,medium-sized,CASSTPRRDRWSYSNQPQHF,TGTGCCAGTAGTACCCCCAGGCGGGACAGATGGTCGTATAGCAATCAGCCCCAGCATTTT
TRBV4-1,TRBJ1-2,NA,NA,CASRLISGTRDGYTF,TGCGCCAGCAGACTAATCTCCGGGACGCGGGACGGCTACACCTTC
TRBV2,TRBJ1-5,TRBD1,NA,CASSGEGAAQPQHF,TGTGCCAGCAGTGGCGAGGGGGCAGCTCAGCCCCAGCATTTT
TRBV11-2,TRBJ1-6,NA,NA,CASSFPTDNSPLHF,TGTGCCAGCAGCTTCCCGACAGACAATTCACCCCTCCACTTT
TRBV5-4,TRBJ2-7,NA,NA,CASSFLLGAAEQYF,TGTGCCAGCAGCTTCCTCTTGGGGGCAGCCGAGCAGTACTTC
TRBV9,TRBJ2-2,NA,NA,CASSVVVGAVELFF,TGTGCCAGCAGCGTAGTGGTAGGGGCCGTGGAGCTGTTTTTT
TRBV5-4,TRBJ1-1,NA,NA,CASSLGGASNTEAFF,TGTGCCAGCAGCTTGGGGGGCGCCTCGAACACTGAAGCTTTCTTT
TRBV5-8,TRBJ1-5,NA,NA,CASSLAGHMYSNQPQHF,TGTGCCAGCAGCTTGGCCGGGCACATGTATAGCAATCAGCCCCAGCATTTT
TRBV6-5,TRBJ2-7,NA,NA,CASRRAYEQYF,TGTGCCAGCAGGCGGGCTTACGAGCAGTACTTC
TRBV4-1,TRBJ2-2,NA,NA,CASSEVNTGELFF,TGCGCCAGCAGTGAGGTGAACACCGGGGAGCTGTTTTTT
TRBV6-1,TRBJ1-2,NA,NA,CASSISGQRAGTF,TGTGCCAGCAGTATATCCGGACAAAGGGCCGGCACCTTC
TRBV19,TRBJ1-5,NA,NA,CATSGTGNQPQHF,TGTGCCACCTCCGGGACCGGCAATCAGCCCCAGCATTTT
TRBV5-4,TRBJ1-4,NA,NA,CASSRGATANEKLFF,TGTGCCAGCAGCCGCGGGGCAACGGCTAATGAAAAACTGTTTTTT
TRBV20-1,TRBJ2-7,NA,few,CSARDLYGQYF,TGCAGTGCTAGAGATCTTTACGGGCAGTACTTC
TRBV7-2,TRBJ2-3,TRBD2,NA,CASSFGGRSTDTQYF,TGTGCCAGCAGCTTTGGCGGGAGGAGCACAGATACGCAGTATTTT
TRBV7-6,TRBJ2-3,NA,NA,CASSTLPFRDTQYF,TGTGCCAGCAGCACCCTCCCCTTCCGTGATACGCAGTATTTT
TRBV9,TRBJ2-7,TRBD1,NA,CASSETGGFYEQYF,TGTGCCAGCAGCGAGACAGGGGGCTTCTACGAGCAGTACTTC
TRBV5-1,TRBJ2-3,NA,NA,CASSPGRGDTDTQYF,TGCGCCAGCAGCCCCGGTCGAGGGGACACAGATACGCAGTATTTT
TRBV5-6,TRBJ2-5,TRBD1,NA,CASSATGEETQYF,TGTGCCAGCAGCGCGACAGGGGAAGAGACCCAGTACTTC
TRBV29-1,TRBJ1-2,TRBD1,NA,CSVSSGQGDYGYTF,TGCAGCGTGAGCTCGGGACAGGGGGACTATGGCTACACCTTC
TRBV7-9,TRBJ1-4,NA,NA,CASSPGRGRGEKLFF,TGTGCCAGCAGCCCCGGACGTGGGCGCGGTGAAAAACTGTTTTTT
TRBV5-8,TRBJ1-5,TRBD1,NA,CATEGQTGFLVRPQHF,TGTGCCACCGAGGGACAGACAGGGTTCCTCGTGCGGCCCCAGCATTTT
TRBV19,TRBJ1-2,NA,NA,CASSIGYGYTF,TGTGCCAGTAGTATTGGCTATGGCTACACCTTC
TRBV7-9,TRBJ2-7,TRBD1,NA,CASSLVQGASYEQYF,TGTGCCAGCAGCTTAGTGCAGGGGGCTTCCTACGAGCAGTACTTC
TRBV30,TRBJ2-7,TRBD2,NA,CAWSLGLAGVNSPQYF,TGTGCCTGGAGTTTAGGACTAGCGGGAGTAAATTCCCCACAGTACTTC
TRBV7-8,TRBJ2-5,TRBD2,NA,CASSLVAGGGPGETQYF,TGTGCCAGCAGCTTAGTGGCGGGGGGAGGGCCGGGAGAGACCCAGTACTTC
TRBV27,TRBJ1-5,NA,NA,CASSFGVNQPQHF,TGTGCCAGCAGTTTTGGAGTGAATCAGCCCCAGCATTTT
TRBV4-3,TRBJ1-3,NA,NA,CASSQDQGGFYLGNTIYF,TGCGCCAGCAGCCAAGATCAAGGCGGATTCTATCTTGGAAACACCATATATTTT
TRBV15,TRBJ2-3,TRBD2,NA,CATQFGGMAGGTDTQYF,TGTGCCACCCAGTTCGGGGGTATGGCGGGGGGCACAGATACGCAGTATTTT
TRBV15,TRBJ1-4,TRBD1,NA,CATSRGTGDATNEKLFF,TGTGCCACCAGCAGAGGGACAGGAGACGCAACTAATGAAAAACTGTTTTTT
TRBV7-9,TRBJ1-4,TRBD1,NA,CASRPLTGGTNEKLFF,TGTGCCAGCAGGCCTCTTACAGGGGGGACCAATGAAAAACTGTTTTTT
TRBV7-9,TRBJ1-6,TRBD1,NA,CASSLSGGNSPLHF,TGTGCCAGCAGCTTGTCAGGGGGAAATTCACCCCTCCACTTT
TRBV28,TRBJ1-2,NA,NA,CASSLEQSNYGYTF,TGTGCCAGCAGTTTGGAGCAATCTAACTATGGCTACACCTTC
TRBV4-3,TRBJ1-2,NA,NA,CASSQDRGQIGYTF,TGCGCCAGCAGCCAAGACCGCGGGCAGATAGGGTACACCTTC
TRBV19,TRBJ2-7,TRBD1,NA,CASSTWDRLYEQYF,TGTGCCAGTAGTACCTGGGACAGACTCTACGAGCAGTACTTC
TRBV5-5,TRBJ2-7,TRBD1,NA,CASSLAGTGVYYEQYF,TGTGCCAGCAGCTTGGCCGGTACAGGGGTGTACTACGAGCAGTACTTC
TRBV14,TRBJ2-7,NA,NA,CASSQAYEQYF,TGTGCCAGCAGCCAAGCATACGAGCAGTACTTC
TRBV7-6,TRBJ2-7,NA,NA,CASSPGTSTYEQYF,TGTGCCAGCAGCCCCGGGACTTCTACCTACGAGCAGTACTTC
TRBV2,TRBJ1-2,TRBD1,once,CASTDRHYGYTF,TGTGCCAGCACGGACAGGCACTATGGCTACACCTTC
TRBV19,TRBJ2-3,NA,NA,CAGPFTDTQYF,TGTGCCGGACCCTTCACAGATACGCAGTATTTT
TRBV13,TRBJ1-2,NA,NA,CASSLEGFGGPDGYTF,TGTGCCAGCAGCTTAGAAGGTTTCGGGGGGCCTGATGGCTACACCTTC
TRBV11-3,TRBJ2-5,NA,NA,CASSFTAGVQETQYF,TGTGCCAGCAGCTTTACGGCAGGGGTGCAAGAGACCCAGTACTTC
TRBV15,TRBJ2-5,NA,NA,CATSREGTAQETQYF,TGTGCCACCAGCAGGGAGGGGACAGCCCAAGAGACCCAGTACTTC
TRBV11-2,TRBJ1-3,NA,NA,CASSLEGSGGNTIYF,TGTGCCAGCAGCTTAGAAGGGAGTGGGGGAAACACCATATATTTT
TRBV11-3,TRBJ2-7,TRBD1,NA,CASSLNGQAYEQYF,TGTGCCAGCAGCCTGAACGGACAGGCCTACGAGCAGTACTTC
TRBV25-1,TRBJ1-1,NA,NA,CASTQGRNTEAFF,TGTGCCAGCACCCAGGGGAGGAACACTGAAGCTTTCTTT
TRBV18,TRBJ2-1,NA,few,CASSPPSGGIGNEQFF,TGTGCCAGCTCACCACCATCCGGGGGCATCGGGAATGAGCAGTTCTTC
TRBV2,TRBJ1-1,TRBD1,NA,CASSERDRKAFF,TGTGCCAGCAGTGAAAGGGACAGGAAAGCTTTCTTT
TRBV7-8,TRBJ1-4,NA,NA,CASSLDQEEKLFF,TGTGCCAGCAGCTTAGACCAGGAAGAAAAACTGTTTTTT
TRBV6-1,TRBJ1-5,NA,NA,CASSGWGASNQPQHF,TGTGCCAGCAGTGGTTGGGGGGCCAGCAATCAGCCCCAGCATTTT
TRBV27,TRBJ2-7,NA,NA,CASSLSNGGGQYF,TGTGCCAGCAGTTTATCGAATGGAGGAGGGCAGTACTTC
TRBV6-5,TRBJ1-1,TRBD1,NA,CASSALNRGSTEAFF,TGTGCCAGCAGTGCGCTGAACAGGGGCTCGACTGAAGCTTTCTTT
TRBV20-1,TRBJ1-1,NA,NA,CSARVGTEAFF,TGCAGTGCTAGAGTAGGCACTGAAGCTTTCTTT
TRBV10-3,TRBJ2-1,TRBD2,NA,CASRPGLAAYNEQFF,TGTGCCTCCCGCCCGGGACTAGCAGCCTACAATGAGCAGTTCTTC
TRBV18,TRBJ2-5,NA,NA,CASSPPSDQETQYF,TGTGCCAGCTCACCACCTAGCGACCAAGAGACCCAGTACTTC